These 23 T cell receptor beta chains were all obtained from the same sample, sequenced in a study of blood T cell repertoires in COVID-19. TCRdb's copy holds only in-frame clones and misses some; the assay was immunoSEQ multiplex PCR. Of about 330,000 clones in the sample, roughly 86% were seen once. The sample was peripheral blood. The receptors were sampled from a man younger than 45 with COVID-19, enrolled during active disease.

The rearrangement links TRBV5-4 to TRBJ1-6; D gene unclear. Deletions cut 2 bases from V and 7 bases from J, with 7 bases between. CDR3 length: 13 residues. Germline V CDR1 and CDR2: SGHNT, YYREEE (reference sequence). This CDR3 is CASSFPGNSPLHF. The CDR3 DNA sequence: TGTGCCAGCAGCTTTCCCGGGAATTCACCCCTCCACTTT. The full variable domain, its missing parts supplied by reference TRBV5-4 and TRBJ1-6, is ETGVTQSPTHLIKTRGQQVTLRCSSQSGHNTVSWYQQALGQGPQFIFQYYREEENGRGNFPPRFSGLQFPNYSSELNVNALELDDSALYLCASSFPGNSPLHFGNGTRLTVT.

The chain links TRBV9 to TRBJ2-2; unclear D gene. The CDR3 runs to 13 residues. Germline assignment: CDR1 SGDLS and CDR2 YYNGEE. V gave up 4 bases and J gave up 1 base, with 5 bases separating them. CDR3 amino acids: CASSRENTGELFF. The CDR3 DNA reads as TGTGCCAGCAGCCGCGAGAACACCGGGGAGCTGTTTTTT.

DNA for the CDR3: TGTGCCAGCAGCTCGACAGTTAGCAATCAGCCCCAGCATTTT. Its protein is CASSSTVSNQPQHF. The V gene is TRBV28, the J gene TRBJ1-5, with D possibly matching TRBD1 (5 bases). V lost 6 bases and J 0 bases, leaving 9 bases between the germline ends. Per the germline V gene, CDR1 is MDHEN and CDR2 is SYDVKM. The CDR3 length is 14 residues.

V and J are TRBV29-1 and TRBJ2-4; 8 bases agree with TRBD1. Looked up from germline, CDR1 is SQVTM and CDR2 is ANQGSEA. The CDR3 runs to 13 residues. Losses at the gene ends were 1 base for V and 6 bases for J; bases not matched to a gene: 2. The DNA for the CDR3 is TGCAGCGTTGAAGGACAGGGGCGAAACATTCAGTACTTC. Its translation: CSVEGQGRNIQYF.

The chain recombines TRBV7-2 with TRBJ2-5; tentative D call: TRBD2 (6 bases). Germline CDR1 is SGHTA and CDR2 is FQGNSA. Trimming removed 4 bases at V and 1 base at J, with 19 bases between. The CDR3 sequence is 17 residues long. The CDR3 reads CASSSRRSGRGQETQYF. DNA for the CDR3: TGTGCCAGCAGCTCCCGGCGGTCGGGGCGGGGCCAAGAGACCCAGTACTTC.

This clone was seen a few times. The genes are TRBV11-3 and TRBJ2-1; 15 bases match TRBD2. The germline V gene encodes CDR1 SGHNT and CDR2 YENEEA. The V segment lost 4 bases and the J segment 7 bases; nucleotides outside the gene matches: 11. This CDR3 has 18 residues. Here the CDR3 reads CASSSLGTSGGYLNEQFF. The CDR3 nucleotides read TGTGCCAGCAGCTCCTTGGGGACTAGCGGGGGGTATCTAAATGAGCAGTTCTTC.

The CDR3 DNA reads TGCGCCAGCAGCGATAGTATTAGCACAGATACGCAGTATTTT. As protein: CASSDSISTDTQYF. This chain joins TRBV5-1 and TRBJ2-3; D is unclear. The germline CDR1 and CDR2 sequences are SGHRS and YFSETQ. Trimming removed 4 bases at V and 0 bases at J, with 9 bases between. CDR3 size: 14 residues.

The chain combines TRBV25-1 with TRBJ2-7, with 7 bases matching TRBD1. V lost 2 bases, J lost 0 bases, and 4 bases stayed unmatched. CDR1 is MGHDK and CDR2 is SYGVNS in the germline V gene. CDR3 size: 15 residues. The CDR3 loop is CASSEPRQGSYEQYF. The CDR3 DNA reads TGTGCCAGCAGTGAACCGAGACAGGGCTCCTACGAGCAGTACTTC.

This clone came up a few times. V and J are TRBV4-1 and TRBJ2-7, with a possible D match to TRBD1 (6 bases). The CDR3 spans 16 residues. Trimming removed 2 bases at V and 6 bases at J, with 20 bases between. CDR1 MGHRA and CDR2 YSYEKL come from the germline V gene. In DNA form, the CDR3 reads TGCGCCAGCAGCCAAAGCCGGGACACAAGCTCTTTCGAGCAGTACTTC. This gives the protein CASSQSRDTSSFEQYF.

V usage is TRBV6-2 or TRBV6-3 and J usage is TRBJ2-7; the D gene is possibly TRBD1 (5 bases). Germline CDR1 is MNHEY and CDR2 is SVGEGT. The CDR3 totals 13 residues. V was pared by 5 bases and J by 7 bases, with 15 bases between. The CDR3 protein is CASSIREVGEQYF. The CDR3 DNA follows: TGTGCCAGCAGTATCAGGGAAGTCGGGGAGCAGTACTTC.

CDR3 loop: CASSFVDRVYNEQFF. CDR3 sequence (DNA): TGTGCCAGCAGCTTCGTCGACAGGGTCTACAATGAGCAGTTCTTC. The gene calls are TRBV5-6 and TRBJ2-1; 7 bases agree with TRBD1. The CDR3 is 15 amino acids. In germline, CDR1 is SGHDT, CDR2 YYEEEE. V lost 2 bases to trimming and J lost 3 bases; unmatched junction nucleotides: 5.

CDR3 nucleotides: TGCGCCAGCAACGCTGCAGGCATCAATGAGCAGTTCTTC. Amino acids: CASNAAGINEQFF. The V call is TRBV10-2, the J call TRBJ2-1; D not certain. Germline lookup yields CDR1 WSHSY and CDR2 SAAADI. Trimming removed 7 bases at V and 6 bases at J, with 13 bases between. This CDR3 comprises 13 residues.

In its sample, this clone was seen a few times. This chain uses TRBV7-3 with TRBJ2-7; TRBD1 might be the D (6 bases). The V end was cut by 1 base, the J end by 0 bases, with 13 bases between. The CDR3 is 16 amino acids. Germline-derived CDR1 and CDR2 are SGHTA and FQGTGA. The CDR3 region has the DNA TGTGCCAGCAGCTTAATGCTCACAGGGACCTCCTACGAGCAGTACTTC. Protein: CASSLMLTGTSYEQYF.

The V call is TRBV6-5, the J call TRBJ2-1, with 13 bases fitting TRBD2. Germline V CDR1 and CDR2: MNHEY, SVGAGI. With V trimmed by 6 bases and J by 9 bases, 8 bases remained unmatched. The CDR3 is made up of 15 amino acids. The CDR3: CASRSGTSGIGEQFF. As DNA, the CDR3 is TGTGCCAGCAGATCCGGGACTAGCGGGATTGGTGAGCAGTTCTTC.

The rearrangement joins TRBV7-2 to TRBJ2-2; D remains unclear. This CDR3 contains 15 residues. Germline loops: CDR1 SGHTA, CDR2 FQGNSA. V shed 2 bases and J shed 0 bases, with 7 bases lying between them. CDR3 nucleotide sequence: TGTGCCAGCAGCTTAAGGCGGCCGAACACCGGGGAGCTGTTTTTT. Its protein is CASSLRRPNTGELFF.

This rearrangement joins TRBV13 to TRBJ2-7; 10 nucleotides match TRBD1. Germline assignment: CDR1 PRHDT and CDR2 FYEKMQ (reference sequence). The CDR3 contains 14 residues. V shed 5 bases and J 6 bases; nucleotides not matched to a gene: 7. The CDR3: CASSTRQGAAEQYF. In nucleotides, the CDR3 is TGTGCCAGCAGCACACGACAGGGGGCGGCCGAGCAGTACTTC.

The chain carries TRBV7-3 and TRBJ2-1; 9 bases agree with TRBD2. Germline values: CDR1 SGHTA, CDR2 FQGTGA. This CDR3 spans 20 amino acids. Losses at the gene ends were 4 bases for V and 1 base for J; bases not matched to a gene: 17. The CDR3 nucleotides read TGTGCCAGCAGCTCTCCCTTTTCGGAGCGGGGGGTCTCTTCCTACAATGAGCAGTTCTTC. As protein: CASSSPFSERGVSSYNEQFF.

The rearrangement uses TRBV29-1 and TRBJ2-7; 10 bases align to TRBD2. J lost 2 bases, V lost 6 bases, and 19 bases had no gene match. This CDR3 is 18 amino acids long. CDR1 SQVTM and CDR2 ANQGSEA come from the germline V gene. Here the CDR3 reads CSVGGTPGLAASPYEQYF. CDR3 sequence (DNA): TGCAGCGTCGGCGGGACCCCTGGACTAGCGGCTTCTCCCTACGAGCAGTACTTC.

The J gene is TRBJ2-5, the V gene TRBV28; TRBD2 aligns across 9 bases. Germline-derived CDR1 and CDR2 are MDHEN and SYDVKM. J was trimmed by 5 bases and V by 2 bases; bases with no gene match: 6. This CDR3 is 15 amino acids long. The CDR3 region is CASSLAGGPGETQYF. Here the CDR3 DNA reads TGTGCCAGCAGTTTAGCGGGAGGGCCAGGGGAGACCCAGTACTTC.

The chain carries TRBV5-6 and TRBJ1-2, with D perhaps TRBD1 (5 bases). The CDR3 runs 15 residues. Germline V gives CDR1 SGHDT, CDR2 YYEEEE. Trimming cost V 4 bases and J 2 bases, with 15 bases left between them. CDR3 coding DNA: TGTGCCAGCAGCCCCCTAACGACAGCAAACTATGGCTACACCTTC. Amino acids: CASSPLTTANYGYTF. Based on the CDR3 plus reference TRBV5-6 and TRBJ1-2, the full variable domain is DAGVTQSPTHLIKTRGQQVTLRCSPKSGHDTVSWYQQALGQGPQFIFQYYEEEERQRGNFPDRFSGHQFPNYSSELNVNALLLGDSALYLCASSPLTTANYGYTFGSGTRLTVV.

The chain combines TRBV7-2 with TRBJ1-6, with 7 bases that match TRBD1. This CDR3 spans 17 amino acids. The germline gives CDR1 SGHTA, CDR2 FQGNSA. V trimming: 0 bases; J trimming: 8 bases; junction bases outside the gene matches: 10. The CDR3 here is CASSLATAGGRYSPLHF. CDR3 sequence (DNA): TGTGCCAGCAGCTTAGCGACGGCAGGGGGACGATATTCACCCCTCCACTTT.

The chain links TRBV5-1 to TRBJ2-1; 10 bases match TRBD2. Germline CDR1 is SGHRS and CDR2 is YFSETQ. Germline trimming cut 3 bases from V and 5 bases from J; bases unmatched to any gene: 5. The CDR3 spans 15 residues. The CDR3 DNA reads TGCGCCAGCAGCTCACTAGCGGGGCTCAACAATGAGCAGTTCTTC. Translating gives CASSSLAGLNNEQFF.

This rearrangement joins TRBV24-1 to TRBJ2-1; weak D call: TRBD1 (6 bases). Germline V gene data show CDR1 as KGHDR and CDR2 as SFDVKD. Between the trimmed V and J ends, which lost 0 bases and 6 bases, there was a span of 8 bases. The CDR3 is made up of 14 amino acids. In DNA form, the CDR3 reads TGTGCCACCAGTGATTTGTCACAGGGCAATGAGCAGTTCTTC. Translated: CATSDLSQGNEQFF.